This TCR beta chain was identified during a study of cytomegalovirus exposure and HLA in healthy donors. For the study at large: The same platform used for the approximately 670 first-cohort repertoires was also used for the 120 or so validation repertoires, as a later analysis reported.

Overall study results and limits: TCR sequences were mostly rare, though some public TCRs occurred in many donors.

Worth noting for this clone: Its antigen remains unidentified.

Data came from immunoSEQ multiplex PCR; TCRdb stores just in-frame clones and leaves some out. The table lists more than 50,000 clones, around 94% of them singletons. With V trimmed by 5 bases and J by 4 bases, 6 bases remained unmatched. CDR3 length equals 15 residues. The germline V gene encodes CDR1 MNHEY and CDR2 SVGAGI. Separate from the roughly 710-subject first cohort, the roughly 120-subject validation cohort was the one that the donors belonged to. The sequence came from a man aged 18 to 30 in good health and CMV-seronegative. The chain recombines TRBV6-5 with TRBJ1-1, with 11 bases aligning to TRBD1. Specimen: PBMCs. The CDR3 protein is CASSPSGTGGTEAFF. The CDR3 DNA reads as TGTGCCAGCAGTCCTTCCGGGACAGGGGGCACTGAAGCTTTCTTT.